Listed below are T cell receptor beta chains from one sample, sequenced in a study of CD8 T cells in Susac syndrome. TCRdb analysed the immunoSEQ multiplex PCR reads with MiXCR anew, one entry per CDR3 protein. The sample has around 180,000 distinct CDR3 sequences; nearly 97% are singletons. Sample: CD4+ T cells from PBMCs. All receptors derive from a human donor with multiple sclerosis. CDR3s include the opening cysteine and the closing phenylalanine or tryptophan. D genes are given only for firm matches. The size of a clone is reported for some rows only, either as once, few or many, or as a class for expanded clones.

cdr3_length	d_call	clone_size	v_call	j_call	cdr3_aa	cdr3_nt
14	TRBD1	NA	TRBV9	TRBJ2-7	CASSLRDRAHEQYF	TGTGCCAGCAGCTTACGGGACAGGGCGCATGAGCAGTACTTC
18	TRBD2	NA	TRBV7-2	TRBJ2-7	CASSLPSGGAGSSYEQYF	TGTGCCAGCAGCTTACCTAGCGGGGGGGCCGGGTCATCCTACGAGCAGTACTTC
13	NA	NA	TRBV14	TRBJ2-7	CASSQGRGREQYF	TGTGCCAGCAGCCAAGGCAGGGGTCGCGAGCAGTACTTC
13	NA	NA	TRBV20-1	TRBJ2-7	CSASGTPPYEQYF	TGCAGTGCTAGCGGGACCCCTCCCTACGAGCAGTACTTC
15	NA	NA	TRBV5-4	TRBJ2-7	CASSSRTDPVYEQYF	TGTGCCAGCAGCAGTCGGACGGATCCGGTCTACGAGCAGTACTTC
12	TRBD1	NA	TRBV29-1	TRBJ2-1	CSVTGQGNEQFF	TGCAGCGTCACGGGACAGGGGAATGAGCAGTTCTTC
16	NA	NA	TRBV19	TRBJ1-2	CASRLVLDVANYGYTF	TGTGCCAGCCGGTTGGTTTTGGATGTAGCTAACTATGGCTACACCTTC
16	NA	NA	TRBV4-2	TRBJ2-7	CASSQVGQASSYEQYF	TGTGCCAGCAGCCAAGTTGGGCAGGCTAGCTCCTACGAGCAGTACTTC
17	TRBD1	NA	TRBV3-1	TRBJ1-2	CASSQDVVDRGNYGYTF	TGTGCCAGCAGCCAAGATGTAGTCGACAGGGGAAACTATGGCTACACCTTC
14	NA	NA	TRBV7-9	TRBJ2-1	CASSLTTGMNEQFF	TGTGCCAGCAGCTTAACCACAGGGATGAATGAGCAGTTCTTC
14	NA	NA	TRBV3-1	TRBJ2-7	CASSQRGTSYEQYF	TGTGCCAGCAGCCAAAGAGGGACCTCCTACGAGCAGTACTTC
14	NA	NA	TRBV25-1	TRBJ2-4	CASRGQAWGGIQYF	TGTGCCAGCAGAGGACAGGCGTGGGGGGGCATTCAGTACTTC
11	NA	NA	TRBV29-1	TRBJ2-7	CSVTLGSEQYF	TGCAGCGTGACTCTGGGATCCGAGCAGTACTTC
18	NA	NA	TRBV4-2	TRBJ1-5	CASSGDIWGGSLGQPQHF	TGTGCCAGCAGCGGGGACATTTGGGGTGGTTCTCTGGGTCAGCCCCAGCATTTT
14	NA	NA	TRBV5-1	TRBJ1-2	CASSTYQGLYGYTF	TGCGCCAGCAGCACATATCAGGGACTTTATGGCTACACCTTC
13	NA	NA	TRBV27	TRBJ1-1	CASSLEVNTEAFF	TGTGCCAGCAGCTTAGAGGTGAACACTGAAGCTTTCTTT
16	NA	NA	TRBV20-1	TRBJ1-5	CSAPQVTGLGDQPQHF	TGCAGTGCCCCCCAGGTCACGGGGTTGGGGGATCAGCCCCAGCATTTT
15	NA	NA	TRBV9	TRBJ2-1	CASSVTAGAGNEQFF	TGTGCCAGCAGCGTAACAGCTGGGGCCGGGAATGAGCAGTTCTTC
13	NA	NA	TRBV18	TRBJ2-1	CASSQNYEGEQFF	TGTGCCAGCTCTCAGAACTACGAGGGTGAGCAGTTCTTC
15	NA	few	TRBV4-1	TRBJ2-7	CASSQDRGPSYEQYF	TGCGCCAGCAGCCAAGATCGGGGACCCTCCTACGAGCAGTACTTC
13	NA	NA	TRBV3-1	TRBJ1-6	CASSQDTNSPLHF	TGTGCCAGCAGCCAGGATACTAATTCACCCCTCCACTTT
13	NA	NA	TRBV19	TRBJ1-2	CASSIDRQYGYTF	TGTGCCAGCAGTATCGACAGGCAGTATGGCTACACCTTC
14	NA	NA	TRBV5-4	TRBJ2-1	CASSHGTYYNEQFF	TGTGCCAGCAGCCACGGGACTTACTACAATGAGCAGTTCTTC
12	NA	NA	TRBV5-1	TRBJ2-5	CASSYTRETQYF	TGCGCCAGCAGCTACACGCGAGAGACCCAGTACTTC
14	NA	NA	TRBV20-1	TRBJ2-3	CSARDIGGPDTQYF	TGCAGTGCTAGAGATATAGGCGGGCCAGATACGCAGTATTTT
16	NA	NA	TRBV4-3	TRBJ2-7	CASSQDFGQSSYEQYF	TGCGCCAGCAGCCAAGATTTTGGGCAGTCCTCCTACGAGCAGTACTTC
11	NA	NA	TRBV20-1	TRBJ2-7	CSARSNYEQYF	TGCAGTGCTAGGAGTAACTACGAGCAGTACTTC
16	TRBD2	NA	TRBV5-1	TRBJ2-3	CASSLAGTSLQDTQYF	TGCGCCAGCAGCTTGGCCGGGACTAGCCTTCAAGATACGCAGTATTTT
13	NA	NA	TRBV20-1	TRBJ2-3	CSAITGTTDTQYF	TGCAGTGCTATAACCGGGACCACAGATACGCAGTATTTT